There are a few counts of the clone carrying this T cell receptor beta chain. Sequenced by immunoSEQ multiplex PCR; TCRdb stores in-frame clones only, minus some. The data hold 100,000 or so clones, with roughly 92% observed a single time. These data come from a study of blood T cell repertoires in COVID-19. V lost 0 bases and J lost 4, with 8 bases in between. This CDR3 is 15 amino acids long. In germline, CDR1 is SGHRS, CDR2 YFSETQ. This rearrangement joins TRBV5-1 to TRBJ2-6; D gene ambiguous. The sequencing sample was made of peripheral blood. This sequence originates from a man aged 50-59 years with active COVID-19. CDR3: CASSLVPAGANVLTF. In DNA, the CDR3 is TGCGCCAGCAGCTTGGTCCCAGCGGGGGCCAACGTCCTGACTTTC. Complete variable domain (other parts from reference TRBV5-1 and TRBJ2-6): KAGVTQTPRYLIKTRGQQVTLSCSPISGHRSVSWYQQTPGQGLQFLFEYFSETQRNKGNFPGRFSGRQFSNSRSEMNVSTLELGDSALYLCASSLVPAGANVLTFGAGSRLTVL.